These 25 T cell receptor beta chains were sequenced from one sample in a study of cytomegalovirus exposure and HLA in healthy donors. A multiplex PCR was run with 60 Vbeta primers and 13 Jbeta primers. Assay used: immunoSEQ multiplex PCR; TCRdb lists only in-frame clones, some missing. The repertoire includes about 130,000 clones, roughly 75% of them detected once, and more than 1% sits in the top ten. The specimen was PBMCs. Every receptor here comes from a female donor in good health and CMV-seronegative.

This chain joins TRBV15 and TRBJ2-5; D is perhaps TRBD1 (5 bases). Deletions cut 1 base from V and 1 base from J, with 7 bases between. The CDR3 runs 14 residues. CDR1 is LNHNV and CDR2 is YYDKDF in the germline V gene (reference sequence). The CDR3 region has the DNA TGTGCCACCAGCAGAGGCCAGGGCCAAGAGACCCAGTACTTC. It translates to CATSRGQGQETQYF.

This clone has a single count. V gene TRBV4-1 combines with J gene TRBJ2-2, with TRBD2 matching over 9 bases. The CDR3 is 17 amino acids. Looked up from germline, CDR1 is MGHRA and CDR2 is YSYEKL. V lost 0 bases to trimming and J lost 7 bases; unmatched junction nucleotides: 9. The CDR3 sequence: CASSQERAGGRGGELFF. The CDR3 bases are TGCGCCAGCAGCCAAGAGCGGGCGGGAGGGCGTGGCGGGGAGCTGTTTTTT.

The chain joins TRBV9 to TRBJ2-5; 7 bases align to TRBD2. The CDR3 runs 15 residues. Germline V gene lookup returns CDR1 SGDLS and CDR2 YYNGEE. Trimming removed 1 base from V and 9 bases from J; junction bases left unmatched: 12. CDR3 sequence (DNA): TGTGCCAGCAGCGTAACGCCTAGCGGCCCTGCGGCCCAGTACTTC. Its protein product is CASSVTPSGPAAQYF.

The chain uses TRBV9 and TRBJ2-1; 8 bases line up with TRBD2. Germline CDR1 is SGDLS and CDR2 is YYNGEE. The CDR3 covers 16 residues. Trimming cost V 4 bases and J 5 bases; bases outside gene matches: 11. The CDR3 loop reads CASSPRRLARDNEQFF. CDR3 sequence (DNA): TGTGCCAGCAGCCCACGGAGACTAGCGAGGGACAATGAGCAGTTCTTC.

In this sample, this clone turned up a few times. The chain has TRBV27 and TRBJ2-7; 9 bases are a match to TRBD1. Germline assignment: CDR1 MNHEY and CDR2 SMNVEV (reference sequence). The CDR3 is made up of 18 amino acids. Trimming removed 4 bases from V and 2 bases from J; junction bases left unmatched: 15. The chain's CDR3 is CASSSRGTGPKNTYEQYF. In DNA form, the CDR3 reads TGTGCCAGCAGTTCCCGGGGGACAGGGCCCAAGAATACCTACGAGCAGTACTTC.

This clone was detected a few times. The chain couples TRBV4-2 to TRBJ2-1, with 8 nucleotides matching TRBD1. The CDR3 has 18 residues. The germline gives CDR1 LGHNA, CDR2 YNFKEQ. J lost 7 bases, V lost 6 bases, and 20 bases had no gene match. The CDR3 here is CASRRRGLGQDRGNEQFF. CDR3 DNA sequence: TGTGCCAGCAGACGACGCGGCTTGGGACAGGACAGAGGGAATGAGCAGTTCTTC.

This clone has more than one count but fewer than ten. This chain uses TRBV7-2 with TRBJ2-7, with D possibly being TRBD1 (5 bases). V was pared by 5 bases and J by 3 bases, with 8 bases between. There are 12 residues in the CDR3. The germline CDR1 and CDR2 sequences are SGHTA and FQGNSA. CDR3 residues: CASSGAHYEQYF. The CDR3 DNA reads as TGTGCCAGCAGCGGGGCCCACTACGAGCAGTACTTC.

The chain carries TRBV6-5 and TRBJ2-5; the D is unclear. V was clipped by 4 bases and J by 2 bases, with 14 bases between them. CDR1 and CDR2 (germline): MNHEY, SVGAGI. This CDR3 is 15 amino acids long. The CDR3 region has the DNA TGTGCCAGCAGTTTCGATGACACTCCACAAGAGACCCAGTACTTC. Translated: CASSFDDTPQETQYF.

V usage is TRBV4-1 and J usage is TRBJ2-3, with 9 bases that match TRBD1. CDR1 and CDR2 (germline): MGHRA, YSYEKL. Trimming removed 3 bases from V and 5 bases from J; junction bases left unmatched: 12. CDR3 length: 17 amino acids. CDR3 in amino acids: CASSQDRGPQRKDTQYF. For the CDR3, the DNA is TGCGCCAGCAGCCAGGACAGGGGCCCGCAGCGAAAAGATACGCAGTATTTT.

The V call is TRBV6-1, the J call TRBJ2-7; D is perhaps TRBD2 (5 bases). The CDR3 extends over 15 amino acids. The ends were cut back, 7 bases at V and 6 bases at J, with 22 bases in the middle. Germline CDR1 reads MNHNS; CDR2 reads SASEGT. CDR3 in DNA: TGTGCCAGCACCGAGGGTCTAGCCTACCCTCCCGAGCAGTACTTC. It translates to CASTEGLAYPPEQYF.

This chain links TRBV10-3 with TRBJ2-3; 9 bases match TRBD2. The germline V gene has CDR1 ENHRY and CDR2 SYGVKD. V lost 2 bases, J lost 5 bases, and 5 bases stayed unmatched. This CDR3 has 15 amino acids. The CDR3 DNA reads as TGTGCCATCAGTGAGATAGCGGGAGCTGGAGATACGCAGTATTTT. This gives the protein CAISEIAGAGDTQYF.

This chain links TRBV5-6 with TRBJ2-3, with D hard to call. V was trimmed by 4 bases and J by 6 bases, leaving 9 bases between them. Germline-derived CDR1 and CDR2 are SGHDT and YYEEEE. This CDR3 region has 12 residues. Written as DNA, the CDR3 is TGTGCCAGCAGCCTAAAACCGGATACGCAGTATTTT. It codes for CASSLKPDTQYF.

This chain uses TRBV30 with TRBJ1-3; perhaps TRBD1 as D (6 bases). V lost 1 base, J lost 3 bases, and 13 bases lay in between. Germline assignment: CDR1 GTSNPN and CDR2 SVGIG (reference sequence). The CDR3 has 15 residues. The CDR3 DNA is TGTGCCTGGAGTGCCAGGGGTACGGGTGGAAACACCATATATTTT. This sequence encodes CAWSARGTGGNTIYF. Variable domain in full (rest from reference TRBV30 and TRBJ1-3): SQTIHQWPATLVQPVGSPLSLECTVEGTSNPNLYWYRQAAGRGLQLLFYSVGIGQISSEVPQNLSASRPQDRQFILSSKKLLLSDSGFYLCAWSARGTGGNTIYFGEGSWLTVV.

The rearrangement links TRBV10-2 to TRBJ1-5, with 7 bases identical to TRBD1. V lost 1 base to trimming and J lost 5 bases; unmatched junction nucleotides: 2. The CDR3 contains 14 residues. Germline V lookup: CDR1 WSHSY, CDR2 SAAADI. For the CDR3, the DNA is TGCGCCAGCAGTGAGTGGGACAGCCATCAGCCCCAGCATTTT. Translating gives CASSEWDSHQPQHF.

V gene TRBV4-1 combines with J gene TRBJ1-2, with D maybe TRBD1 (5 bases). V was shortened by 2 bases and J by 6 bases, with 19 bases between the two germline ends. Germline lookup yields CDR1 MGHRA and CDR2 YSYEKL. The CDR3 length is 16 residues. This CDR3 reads CASSQIGRGGGHGYTF. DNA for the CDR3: TGCGCCAGCAGCCAAATCGGGCGGGGGGGAGGTCATGGCTACACCTTC.

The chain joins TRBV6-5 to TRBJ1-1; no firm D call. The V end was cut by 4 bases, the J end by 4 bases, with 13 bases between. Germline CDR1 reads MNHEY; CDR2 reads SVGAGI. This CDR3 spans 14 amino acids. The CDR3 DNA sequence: TGTGCCAGCAGTTCCCCGGGGAGGGCCACTGAAGCTTTCTTT. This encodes CASSSPGRATEAFF.

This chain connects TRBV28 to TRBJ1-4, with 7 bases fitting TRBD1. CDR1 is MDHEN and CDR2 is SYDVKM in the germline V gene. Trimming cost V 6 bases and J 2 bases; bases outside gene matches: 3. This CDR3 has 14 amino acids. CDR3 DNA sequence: TGTGCCAGCAGACAGGGGCACACTAATGAAAAACTGTTTTTT. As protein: CASRQGHTNEKLFF.

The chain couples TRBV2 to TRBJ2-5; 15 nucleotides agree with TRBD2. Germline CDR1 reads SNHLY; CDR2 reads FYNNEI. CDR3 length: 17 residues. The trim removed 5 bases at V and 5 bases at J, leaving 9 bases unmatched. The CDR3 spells CASSSRTSGGAGETQYF. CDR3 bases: TGTGCCAGCAGTTCCCGGACTAGCGGGGGGGCCGGGGAGACCCAGTACTTC.

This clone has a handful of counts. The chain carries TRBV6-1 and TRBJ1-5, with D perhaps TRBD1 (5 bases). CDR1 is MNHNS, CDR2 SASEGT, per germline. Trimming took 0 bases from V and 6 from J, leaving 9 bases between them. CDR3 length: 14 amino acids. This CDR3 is CASSEARVVQPQHF. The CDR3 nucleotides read TGTGCCAGCAGTGAAGCCAGGGTTGTTCAGCCCCAGCATTTT.

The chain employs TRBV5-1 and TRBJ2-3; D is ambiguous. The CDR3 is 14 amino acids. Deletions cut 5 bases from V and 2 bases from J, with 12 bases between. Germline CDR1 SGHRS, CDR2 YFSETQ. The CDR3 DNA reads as TGCGCCAGCAGTAAACAGTCCTCCACAGATACGCAGTATTTT. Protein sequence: CASSKQSSTDTQYF.

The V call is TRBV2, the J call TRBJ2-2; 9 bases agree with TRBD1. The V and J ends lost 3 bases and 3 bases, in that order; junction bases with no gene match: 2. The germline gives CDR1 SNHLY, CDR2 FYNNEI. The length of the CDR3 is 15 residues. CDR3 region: CASSEDRGYTGELFF. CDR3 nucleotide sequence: TGTGCCAGCAGTGAGGACAGGGGTTACACCGGGGAGCTGTTTTTT.

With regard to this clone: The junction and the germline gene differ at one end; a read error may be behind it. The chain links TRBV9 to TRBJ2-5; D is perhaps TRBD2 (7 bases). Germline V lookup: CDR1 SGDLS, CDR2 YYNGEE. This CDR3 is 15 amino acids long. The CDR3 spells CASSVEGDYQETQYF. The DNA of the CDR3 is TGTGCCAGCAGCGTAGAGGGGGACTACCAGGAGACCCAGTACTTC.

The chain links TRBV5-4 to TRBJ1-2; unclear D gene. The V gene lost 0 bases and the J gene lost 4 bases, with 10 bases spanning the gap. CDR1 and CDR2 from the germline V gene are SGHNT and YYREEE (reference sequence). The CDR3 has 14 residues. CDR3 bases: TGTGCCAGCAGCTTGGCTAGGGAGACCTATGGCTACACCTTC. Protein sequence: CASSLARETYGYTF. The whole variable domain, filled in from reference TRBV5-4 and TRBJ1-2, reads ETGVTQSPTHLIKTRGQQVTLRCSSQSGHNTVSWYQQALGQGPQFIFQYYREEENGRGNFPPRFSGLQFPNYSSELNVNALELDDSALYLCASSLARETYGYTFGSGTRLTVV.

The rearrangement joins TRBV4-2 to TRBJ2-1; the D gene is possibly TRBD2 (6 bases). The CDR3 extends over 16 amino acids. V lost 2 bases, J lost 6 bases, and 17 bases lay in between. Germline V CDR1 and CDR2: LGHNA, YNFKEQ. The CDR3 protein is CASSQYGGAAGNEQFF. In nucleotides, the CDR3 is TGTGCCAGCAGCCAATACGGGGGAGCGGCGGGCAATGAGCAGTTCTTC.

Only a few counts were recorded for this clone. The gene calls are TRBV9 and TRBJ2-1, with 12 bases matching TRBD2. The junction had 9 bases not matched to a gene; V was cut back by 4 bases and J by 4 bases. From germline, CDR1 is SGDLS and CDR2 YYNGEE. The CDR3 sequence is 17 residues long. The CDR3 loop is CASSPSTSGSQYNEQFF. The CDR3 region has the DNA TGTGCCAGCAGCCCATCGACTAGCGGGAGCCAATACAATGAGCAGTTCTTC. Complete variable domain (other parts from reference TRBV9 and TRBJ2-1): DSGVTQTPKHLITATGQRVTLRCSPRSGDLSVYWYQQSLDQGLQFLIQYYNGEERAKGNILERFSAQQFPDLHSELNLSSLELGDSALYFCASSPSTSGSQYNEQFFGPGTRLTVL.